This TCR beta chain was recovered during a study of molecular identifiers for immune sequencing clone quantification. In preparing bulk TCR libraries, previously described methods and listed TCR primers were used. One entry per CDR3 protein, called by TCRdb with MiXCR from the PCR reads. The sample comprises over 550,000 distinct CDR3 sequences, around 25% of which are singletons, and about 0.78% rests with the top ten. Germline assignment: CDR1 MGHRA and CDR2 YSYEKL. The CDR3 has 15 residues. Trimming took 0 bases from V and 6 from J, leaving 13 bases between them. This clonotype occurred many times.

The sequencing sample was made of naive CD8+ T cells from blood, with Jurkat cell RNA spiked in. Sample subset: FACS-sorted CD8+CD4-CCR7+CD45RA+ naive T cells. The chain recombines TRBV4-1 with TRBJ2-3; D possibly matches TRBD1 or TRBD2 (5 bases each). The source of this sequence is a human donor in good health. Some libraries in this study had Jurkat cell RNA spiked in. The CDR3 nucleotides are TGCGCCAGCAGCCAAGAGGTTGGGGGTTGGGATACGCAGTATTTT. Translated, it gives CASSQEVGGWDTQYF.